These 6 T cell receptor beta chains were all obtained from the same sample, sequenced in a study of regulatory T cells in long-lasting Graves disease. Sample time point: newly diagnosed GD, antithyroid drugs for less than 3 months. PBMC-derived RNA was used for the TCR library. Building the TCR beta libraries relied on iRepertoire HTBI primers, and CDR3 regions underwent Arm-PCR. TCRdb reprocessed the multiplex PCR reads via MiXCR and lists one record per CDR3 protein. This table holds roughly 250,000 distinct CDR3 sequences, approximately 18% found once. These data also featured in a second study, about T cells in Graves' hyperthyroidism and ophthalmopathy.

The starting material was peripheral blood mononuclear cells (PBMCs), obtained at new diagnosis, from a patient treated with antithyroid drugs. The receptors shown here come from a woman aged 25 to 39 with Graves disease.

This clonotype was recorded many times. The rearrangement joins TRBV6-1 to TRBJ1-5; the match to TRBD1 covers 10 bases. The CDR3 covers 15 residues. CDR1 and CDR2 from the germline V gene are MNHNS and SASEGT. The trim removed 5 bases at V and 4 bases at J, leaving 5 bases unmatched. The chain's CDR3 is CASSTGTGVNQPQHF. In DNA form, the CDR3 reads TGTGCCAGCAGTACCGGGACAGGGGTAAATCAGCCCCAGCATTTT.

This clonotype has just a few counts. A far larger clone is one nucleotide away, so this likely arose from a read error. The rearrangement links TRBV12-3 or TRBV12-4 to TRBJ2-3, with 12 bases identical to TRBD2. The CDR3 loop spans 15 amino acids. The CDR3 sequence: CASSFLAGGTNEQSF. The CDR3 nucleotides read TGTGCCAGCAGTTTTCTAGCGGGGGGGACCAATGAGCAGTCCTTC.

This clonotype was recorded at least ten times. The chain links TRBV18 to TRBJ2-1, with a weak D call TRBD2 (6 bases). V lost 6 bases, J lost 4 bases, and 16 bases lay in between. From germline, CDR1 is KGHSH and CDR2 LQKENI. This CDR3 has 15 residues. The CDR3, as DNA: TGTGCCAGCTCCCCCCCTAGCGTAATTTACAATGAGCAGTTCTTC. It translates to CASSPPSVIYNEQFF.

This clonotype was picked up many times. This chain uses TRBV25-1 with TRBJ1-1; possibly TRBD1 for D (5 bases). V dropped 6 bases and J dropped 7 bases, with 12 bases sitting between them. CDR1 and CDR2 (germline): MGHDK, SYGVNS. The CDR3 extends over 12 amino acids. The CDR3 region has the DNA TGTGCCAGCAGCGACAGCCGGGTTGAAGCTTTCTTT. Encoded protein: CASSDSRVEAFF.

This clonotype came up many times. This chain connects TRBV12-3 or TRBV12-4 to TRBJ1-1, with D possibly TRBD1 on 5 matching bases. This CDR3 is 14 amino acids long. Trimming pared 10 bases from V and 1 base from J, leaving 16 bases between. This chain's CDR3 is CATRGRVWNTEAFF. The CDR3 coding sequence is TGTGCCACAAGGGGCAGGGTTTGGAACACTGAAGCTTTCTTT.

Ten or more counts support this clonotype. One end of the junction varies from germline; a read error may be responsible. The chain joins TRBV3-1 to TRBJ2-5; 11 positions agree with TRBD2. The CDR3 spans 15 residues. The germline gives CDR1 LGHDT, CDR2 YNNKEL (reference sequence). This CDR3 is CASSQLAGGQGTQYF. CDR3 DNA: TGTGCCAGCAGCCAACTAGCGGGGGGCCAAGGGACCCAGTACTTC.